This entry lists 14 T cell receptor beta chains sequenced from one sample in a study of graft-versus-host responses after intestinal transplantation. Lamina propria and intraepithelial lymphocytes were released by processing graft tissue. The method was immunoSEQ multiplex PCR; TCRdb's version includes in-frame clones alone and lacks a portion of them. The profile covers 50,000 to 75,000 clones, with about nine tenths appearing a single time and under 2% taken by the ten largest. The material sequenced was ileum tissue, taken more than 350 days after transplant. The receptors shown here come from a human patient who received an intestinal transplant, so some T cells may come from the graft donor.

The count of this clone is one. This chain joins TRBV6-1 and TRBJ1-1; no clear D. Germline V CDR1 and CDR2: MNHNS, SASEGT. The V gene lost 1 base and the J gene lost 10 bases, with 13 bases spanning the gap. The CDR3 is 13 amino acids. CDR3 sequence (DNA): TGTGCCAGCAGTGAAGAACTAGGAGCAGGAGCTTTCTTT. It yields the protein CASSEELGAGAFF.

This clone was counted only a few times. The chain combines TRBV6-5 with TRBJ2-3; a possible D gene is TRBD1 (5 bases). The CDR3 has 15 amino acids. The germline V gene encodes CDR1 MNHEY and CDR2 SVGAGI. V lost 0 bases and J lost 0, with 7 bases in between. The CDR3: CASSYSGQSTDTQYF. CDR3 in DNA: TGTGCCAGCAGTTACTCGGGGCAGAGCACAGATACGCAGTATTTT.

V gene TRBV5-6 combines with J gene TRBJ2-7; 7 bases map to TRBD1. Germline V CDR1 and CDR2: SGHDT, YYEEEE. The CDR3 consists of 13 residues. V was clipped by 2 bases and J by 3 bases; unmatched bases: 2. DNA for the CDR3: TGTGCCAGCAGCTTCGGGGACAGCTACGAGCAGTACTTC. Its protein product is CASSFGDSYEQYF. Based on the CDR3 plus reference TRBV5-6 and TRBJ2-7, the full variable domain is DAGVTQSPTHLIKTRGQQVTLRCSPKSGHDTVSWYQQALGQGPQFIFQYYEEEERQRGNFPDRFSGHQFPNYSSELNVNALLLGDSALYLCASSFGDSYEQYFGPGTRLTVT.

Details on this clone: The junction and the germline gene differ at one end; a read error may be behind it. The rearrangement links TRBV5-4 to TRBJ2-1; D remains unclear. Per germline, CDR1 SGHNT and CDR2 YYREEE (reference sequence). This CDR3 comprises 17 residues. Written as DNA, the CDR3 is TGTGCCAGCAACTTGTACGAGCGTCTAAGGTCATACAATGAGCAGTTCTTC. It translates to CASNLYERLRSYNEQFF.

The chain has TRBV4-1 and TRBJ1-6; the D gene is possibly TRBD1 (5 bases). V shed 4 bases and J shed 5 bases, with 15 bases lying between them. The CDR3 is 16 amino acids. Germline V gene data show CDR1 as MGHRA and CDR2 as YSYEKL. This chain's CDR3 is CASSPNGQGDNSPLHF. The DNA for the CDR3 is TGCGCCAGCAGCCCCAATGGCCAGGGCGATAATTCACCCCTCCACTTT.

The chain employs TRBV2 and TRBJ2-7, with D maybe TRBD2 (7 bases). Germline V gene sequence: CDR1 SNHLY, CDR2 FYNNEI. The germline V and J ends were trimmed by 0 bases and 2 bases, with 17 bases remaining between them. This CDR3 has 17 residues. CDR3 DNA sequence: TGTGCCAGCAGTGAAGCGCTGGGGGGGCTAAACCCCTACGAGCAGTACTTC. As protein: CASSEALGGLNPYEQYF.

V is TRBV7-9 and J is TRBJ2-5, with 12 nucleotides matching TRBD2. CDR1 and CDR2 (germline): SEHNR, FQNEAQ (reference sequence). The junction had 7 bases not matched to a gene; V was cut back by 5 bases and J by 3 bases. This CDR3 spans 16 amino acids. CDR3 residues: CASSRNGLAGKETQYF. In nucleotides, the CDR3 is TGTGCCAGCAGCCGAAACGGACTAGCGGGGAAAGAGACCCAGTACTTC.

V and J are TRBV27 and TRBJ1-5; no definite D call. CDR3 length equals 17 residues. Trimming pared 2 bases from V and 0 bases from J, leaving 14 bases between. Per the germline V gene, CDR1 is MNHEY and CDR2 is SMNVEV (reference sequence). The CDR3 DNA reads TGTGCCAGCAGTTTAAAGCCAGCTCCACATAGCAATCAGCCCCAGCATTTT. It is translated as CASSLKPAPHSNQPQHF.

The V call is TRBV14, the J call TRBJ1-2; D is unresolved. V was shortened by 1 base and J by 4 bases, with 7 bases between the two germline ends. This CDR3 comprises 13 residues. Looked up from germline, CDR1 is SGHDN and CDR2 is FVKESK. The CDR3 DNA reads as TGTGCCAGCAGCCAAGGGGGTGTCTATGGCTACACCTTC. It yields the protein CASSQGGVYGYTF. The full variable domain, rest sourced from reference TRBV14 and TRBJ1-2, is EAGVTQFPSHSVIEKGQTVTLRCDPISGHDNLYWYRRVMGKEIKFLLHFVKESKQDESGMPNNRFLAERTGGTYSTLKVQPAELEDSGVYFCASSQGGVYGYTFGSGTRLTVV.

This clone is deemed medium-sized. This sequence joins TRBV2 and TRBJ2-2; D remains unclear. Trimming cost V 4 bases and J 5 bases, with 8 bases left between them. Germline lookup yields CDR1 SNHLY and CDR2 FYNNEI. CDR3 length: 13 residues. Here the CDR3 reads CASSGVETGELFF. DNA of the CDR3: TGTGCCAGCAGTGGAGTGGAGACCGGGGAGCTGTTTTTT.

CDR3 sequence (DNA): TGTGCCAGCAGACTCACAGGGACTGGAAACACCATATATTTT. It yields the protein CASRLTGTGNTIYF. This chain connects TRBV27 to TRBJ1-3, with D perhaps TRBD1 (6 bases). The CDR3 spans 14 residues. The V gene's germline CDR1 is MNHEY and CDR2 SMNVEV (reference sequence). Trimming took 6 bases from V and 2 from J, leaving 11 bases between them.

Regarding this clone: The sample has other DNA sequences that encode this CDR3 too. The rearrangement links TRBV6-5 to TRBJ2-7, with a tentative D call TRBD1 (5 bases). CDR1 is MNHEY and CDR2 is SVGAGI in the germline V gene. Trimming stripped 2 bases from V and 0 bases from J, with 5 bases between. The CDR3 has 13 residues. The CDR3 sequence is CASSYDSSYEQYF. CDR3 DNA sequence: TGTGCCAGCAGTTACGACAGCTCCTACGAGCAGTACTTC.

V gene TRBV28 combines with J gene TRBJ1-5; perhaps TRBD1 as D (6 bases). Between the trimmed V and J ends, which lost 6 bases and 1 base, there was a span of 13 bases. In germline, CDR1 is MDHEN, CDR2 SYDVKM. CDR3 length: 15 residues. CDR3 coding DNA: TGTGCCAGCAGCGAGGGGGGCCGGAGCAATCAGCCCCAGCATTTT. Its protein product is CASSEGGRSNQPQHF.

The J gene is TRBJ1-1, the V gene TRBV5-6, with D perhaps matching TRBD1 (5 bases). The CDR3 extends over 14 amino acids. Trimming left V 2 bases short and J 3 bases short, with 11 bases between. Germline V gene lookup returns CDR1 SGHDT and CDR2 YYEEEE. The chain's CDR3 is CASSLKNRYTEAFF. DNA of the CDR3: TGTGCCAGCAGCTTAAAGAACAGGTACACTGAAGCTTTCTTT.